A single sample is the source of the 3 T cell receptor beta chains below, sequenced in a study of human T cells and chemical hapten exposure. One entry per CDR3 protein results from TCRdb running MiXCR on the RACE reads. The table records roughly 130,000 distinct CDR3 sequences, approximately 9.5% of them present only once. Time point indicated: healthy volunteer bleed at 2 weeks. Researchers extracted total RNA from unfractionated whole blood. Sequenced material: whole blood. The receptors stem from a male donor in good health. Some clones in this sample may be carry-over from other donors' samples.

There are many counts of this clonotype. This chain links TRBV11-2 with TRBJ2-1; 7 bases fit TRBD2. The ends lost 5 bases at V and 14 bases at J; junction bases unmatched: 0. From germline, CDR1 is SGHAT and CDR2 FQNNGV. This CDR3 comprises 9 residues. The CDR3 nucleotides read TGTGCCAGCAGCGGGAGGGAGTTCTTC. It translates to CASSGREFF.

This clonotype came up many times. The genes are TRBV4-2 and TRBJ2-7; 7 nucleotides line up with TRBD2. The CDR3 has 12 residues. CDR1 is LGHNA and CDR2 is YNFKEQ in the germline V gene. V lost 4 bases, J lost 6 bases, and 3 bases stayed unmatched. CDR3 amino acids: CASSREGREQYF. The CDR3 region has the DNA TGTGCCAGCAGCCGGGAGGGGCGCGAGCAGTACTTC.

This clonotype was detected many times. The chain joins TRBV3-1 to TRBJ1-6; 7 bases map to TRBD1. CDR3 length: 17 amino acids. The ends lost 3 bases at V and 7 bases at J; junction bases unmatched: 12. CDR1 and CDR2 (germline): LGHDT, YNNKEL (reference sequence). The CDR3 is CASSHGRRDRQNSPLHF. CDR3 nucleotide sequence: TGTGCCAGCAGCCACGGAAGGAGGGACAGACAAAATTCACCCCTCCACTTT. The variable domain in full, with the rest retrieved from reference TRBV3-1 and TRBJ1-6, is DTAVSQTPKYLVTQMGNDKSIKCEQNLGHDTMYWYKQDSKKFLKIMFSYNNKELIINETVPNRFSPKSPDKAHLNLHINSLELGDSAVYFCASSHGRRDRQNSPLHFGNGTRLTVT.